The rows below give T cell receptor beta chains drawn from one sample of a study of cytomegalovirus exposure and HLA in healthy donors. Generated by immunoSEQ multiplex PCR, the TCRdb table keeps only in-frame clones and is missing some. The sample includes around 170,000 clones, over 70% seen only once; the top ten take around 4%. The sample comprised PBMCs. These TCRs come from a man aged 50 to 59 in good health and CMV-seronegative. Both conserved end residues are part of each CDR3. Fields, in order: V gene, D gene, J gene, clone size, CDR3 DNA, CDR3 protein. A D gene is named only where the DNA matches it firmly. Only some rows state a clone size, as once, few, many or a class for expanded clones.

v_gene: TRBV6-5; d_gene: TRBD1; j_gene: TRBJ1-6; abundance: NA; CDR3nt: TGTGCCAGCAGTTACTTACGGACAGGGGGGAATTCACCCCTCCACTTT; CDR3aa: CASSYLRTGGNSPLHF
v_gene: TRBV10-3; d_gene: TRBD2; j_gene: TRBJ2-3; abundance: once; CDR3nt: TGTGCCATCAGTTGGGGGACTAGCGGGGTTGGAGACACAGATACGCAGTATTTT; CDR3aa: CAISWGTSGVGDTDTQYF
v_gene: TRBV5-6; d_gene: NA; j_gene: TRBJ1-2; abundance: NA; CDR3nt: TGTGCCAGCAGCGCTACAGGGAATAAGAACTATGGCTACACCTTC; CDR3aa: CASSATGNKNYGYTF
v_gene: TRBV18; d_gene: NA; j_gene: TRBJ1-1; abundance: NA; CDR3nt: TGTGCCAGCTCACCCGGGGGGGGAGCTTTCTTT; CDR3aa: CASSPGGGAFF
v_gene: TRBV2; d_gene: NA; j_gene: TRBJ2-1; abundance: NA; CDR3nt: TGTGCCAGCATAGAGAGGAACAATGAGCAGTTCTTC; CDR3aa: CASIERNNEQFF
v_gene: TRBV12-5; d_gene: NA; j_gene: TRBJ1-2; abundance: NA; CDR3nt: TGTGCTAGTGGCACGTACCTCAATCAGGGCTACACCTTC; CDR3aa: CASGTYLNQGYTF
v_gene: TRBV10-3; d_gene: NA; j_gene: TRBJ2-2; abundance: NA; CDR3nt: TGTGCCATCAGTCACCGGGGAACGAACACCGGGGAGCTGTTTTTT; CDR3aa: CAISHRGTNTGELFF
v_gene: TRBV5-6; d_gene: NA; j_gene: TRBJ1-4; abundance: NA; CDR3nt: TGTGCCAGCAGCTTGCCCGGACCGGGAGAAAAACTGTTTTTT; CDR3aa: CASSLPGPGEKLFF
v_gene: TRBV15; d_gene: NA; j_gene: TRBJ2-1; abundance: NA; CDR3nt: TGTGCCACCAGCAGAGAAGGGGTTCTATTCGGGAATGAGCAGTTCTTC; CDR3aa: CATSREGVLFGNEQFF
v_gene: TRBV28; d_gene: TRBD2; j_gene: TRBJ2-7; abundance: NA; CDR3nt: TGTGCCAACTCGGGAGGAGTGGGCGAGCAGTACTTC; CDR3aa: CANSGGVGEQYF
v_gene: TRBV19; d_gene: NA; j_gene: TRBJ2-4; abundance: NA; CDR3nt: TGTGCCAGTAGTATAGATGGGGTACAGGTTGGCAAAAACATTCAGTACTTC; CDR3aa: CASSIDGVQVGKNIQYF
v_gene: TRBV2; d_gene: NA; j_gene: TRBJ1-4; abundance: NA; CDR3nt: TGTGCCAGCAGTCAGGCCCCGAATGAAAAACTGTTTTTT; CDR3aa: CASSQAPNEKLFF
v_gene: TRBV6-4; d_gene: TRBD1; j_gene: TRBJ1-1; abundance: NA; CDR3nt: TGTGCCAGCAGTGCCTCGACAGGGGGGGCCACTGAAGCTTTCTTT; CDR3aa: CASSASTGGATEAFF
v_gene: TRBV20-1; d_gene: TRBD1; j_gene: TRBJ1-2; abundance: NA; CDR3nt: TGCAGTGCGTACAGGGGGCTTGGCTACACCTTC; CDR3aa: CSAYRGLGYTF
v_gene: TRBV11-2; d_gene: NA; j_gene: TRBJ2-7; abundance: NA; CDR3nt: TGTGCCAGCAGCTTAGGCAGGGGGGACTACGAGCAGTACTTC; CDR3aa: CASSLGRGDYEQYF
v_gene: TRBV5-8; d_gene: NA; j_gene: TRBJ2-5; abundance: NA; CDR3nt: TGTGCCAGCAGCTTAGTAAGGGCAGGGGACTTC; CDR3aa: CASSLVRAGDF
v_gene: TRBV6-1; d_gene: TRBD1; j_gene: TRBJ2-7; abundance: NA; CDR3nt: TGTGCCAGCCAGCGGACAGGGGGCTACGAGCAGTACTTC; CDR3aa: CASQRTGGYEQYF
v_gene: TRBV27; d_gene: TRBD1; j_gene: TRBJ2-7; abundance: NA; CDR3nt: TGTGCCAGCAGTACCCGGACAGGGGTGGGCTACGAGCAGTACTTC; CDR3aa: CASSTRTGVGYEQYF
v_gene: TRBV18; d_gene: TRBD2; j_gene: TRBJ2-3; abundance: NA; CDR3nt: TGTGCCAGCTCAACCGGGACTAGCGTGGGGACAGATACGCAGTATTTT; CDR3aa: CASSTGTSVGTDTQYF
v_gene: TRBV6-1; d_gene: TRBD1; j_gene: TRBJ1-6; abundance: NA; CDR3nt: TGTGCCAGCAGTGCGACAGGGGGCGCATCCTATAATTCACCCCTCCACTTT; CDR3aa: CASSATGGASYNSPLHF
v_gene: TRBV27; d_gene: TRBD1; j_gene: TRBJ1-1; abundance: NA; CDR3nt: TGTGCCAGCAGTTTACGCCAGGGGGTTGGGAACACTGAAGCTTTCTTT; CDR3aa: CASSLRQGVGNTEAFF
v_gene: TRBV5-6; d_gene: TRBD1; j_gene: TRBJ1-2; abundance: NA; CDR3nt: TGTGCCAGCAGCCAGGACAGGGGATTGGGTGGCTACACCTTC; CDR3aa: CASSQDRGLGGYTF
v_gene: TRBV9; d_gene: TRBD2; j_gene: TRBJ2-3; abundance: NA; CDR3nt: TGTGCCAGCAGCGTAGGAGGACTAGCGGGTCGAGATACGCAGTATTTT; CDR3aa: CASSVGGLAGRDTQYF
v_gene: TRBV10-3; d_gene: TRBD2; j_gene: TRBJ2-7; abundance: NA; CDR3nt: TGTGCCATCAGTGAACCTAGCGGGGGCACCTACGAGCAGTACTTC; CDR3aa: CAISEPSGGTYEQYF
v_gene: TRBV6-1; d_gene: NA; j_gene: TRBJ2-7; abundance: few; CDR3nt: TGTGCCAGCAGTGCACAGGTCGTCTTCTACGAGCAGTACTTC; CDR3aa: CASSAQVVFYEQYF
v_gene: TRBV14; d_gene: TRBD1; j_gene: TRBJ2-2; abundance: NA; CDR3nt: TGTGCCAGCAGCCAAGTAGCTCCGGGACAGATGTACACCGGGGAGCTGTTTTTT; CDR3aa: CASSQVAPGQMYTGELFF
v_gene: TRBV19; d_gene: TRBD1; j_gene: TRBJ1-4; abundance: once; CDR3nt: TGTGCCAGTAGTCCCCGGACAGGGGGCGCGGAAAAACTGTTTTTT; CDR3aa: CASSPRTGGAEKLFF
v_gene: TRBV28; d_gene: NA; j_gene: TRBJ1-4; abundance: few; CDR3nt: TGTGCCAGCAGCCCGGGGGGGGCGGGTGAAAAACTGTTTTTT; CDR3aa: CASSPGGAGEKLFF
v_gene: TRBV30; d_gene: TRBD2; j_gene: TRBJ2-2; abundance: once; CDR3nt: TGTGCCTGGAGTCGGTCGATAGCGGGGGCCTGGGGGACCGGGGAGCTGTTTTTT; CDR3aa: CAWSRSIAGAWGTGELFF
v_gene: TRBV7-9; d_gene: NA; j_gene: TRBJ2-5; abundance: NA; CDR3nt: TGTGCCAGCAGCCCGGCAGGGCAAGAGACCCAGTACTTC; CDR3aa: CASSPAGQETQYF
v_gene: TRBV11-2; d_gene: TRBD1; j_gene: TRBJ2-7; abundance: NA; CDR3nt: TGTGCCAGCAGCCGTCCGGGACAGCACTACGAGCAGTACTTC; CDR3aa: CASSRPGQHYEQYF
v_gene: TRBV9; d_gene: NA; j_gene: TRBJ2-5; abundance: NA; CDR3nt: TGTGCCAGCAGCCTAACGGGACTGTTACAAGAGACCCGGTACTTC; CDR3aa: CASSLTGLLQETRYF
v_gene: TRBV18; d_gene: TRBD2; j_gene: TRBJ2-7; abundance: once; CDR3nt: TGTGCCAGCTCACAGGGACTAGCGGGGGGCAATTTCCCCTACGAGCAGTACTTC; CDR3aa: CASSQGLAGGNFPYEQYF
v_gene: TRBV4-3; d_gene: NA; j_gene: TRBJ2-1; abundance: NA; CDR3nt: TGCGCCAGCAGCCAAGGGCGGCAAGACAATGAGCAGTTCTTC; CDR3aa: CASSQGRQDNEQFF
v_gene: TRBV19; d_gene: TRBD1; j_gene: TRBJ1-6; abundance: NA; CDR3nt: TGTGCCAGTAGTCTTCAGGGGGACCTTAATTCACCCCTCCACTTT; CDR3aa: CASSLQGDLNSPLHF
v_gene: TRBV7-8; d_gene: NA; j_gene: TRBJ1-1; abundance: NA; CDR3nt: TGTGCCAGCAGTTCCTCACAGAACACTGAAGCTTTCTTT; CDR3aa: CASSSSQNTEAFF
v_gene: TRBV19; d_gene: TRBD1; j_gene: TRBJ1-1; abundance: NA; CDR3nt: TGTGCCAGTACCATCCAGACAGGGAGAACTGAAGCTTTCTTT; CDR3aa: CASTIQTGRTEAFF
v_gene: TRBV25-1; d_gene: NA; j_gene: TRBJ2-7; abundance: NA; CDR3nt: TGTGCCAGCAGCGAACCCGGGACTCGATCCTACGAGCAGTACTTC; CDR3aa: CASSEPGTRSYEQYF
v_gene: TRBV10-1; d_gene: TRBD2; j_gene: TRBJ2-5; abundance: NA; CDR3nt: TGCGCCAGCAGGCTAGCGGGGTACCAAGAGACCCAGTACTTC; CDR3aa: CASRLAGYQETQYF